This T cell receptor (beta chain) originates from a study of control samples from healthy donors and cancer patients. Sequenced by immunoSEQ multiplex PCR; TCRdb stores in-frame clones only, minus some. The sample has 45,000 to 60,000 clones, approximately 94% seen once. Germline loops: CDR1 SGHDN, CDR2 FVKESK. The J segment lost 3 bases and the V segment lost 0 bases, leaving 4 bases of the junction unmatched. This CDR3 comprises 18 residues. This chain uses TRBV14 with TRBJ2-2; 13 bases map to TRBD2. Input material: blood. The TCR originated in a man younger than 45 in good health. CDR3 nucleotide sequence: TGTGCCAGCAGCCAAGAAATACTAGCGGGAGGGTACACCGGGGAGCTGTTTTTT. Its protein product is CASSQEILAGGYTGELFF. Complete variable domain (other parts from reference TRBV14 and TRBJ2-2): EAGVTQFPSHSVIEKGQTVTLRCDPISGHDNLYWYRRVMGKEIKFLLHFVKESKQDESGMPNNRFLAERTGGTYSTLKVQPAELEDSGVYFCASSQEILAGGYTGELFFGEGSRLTVL.